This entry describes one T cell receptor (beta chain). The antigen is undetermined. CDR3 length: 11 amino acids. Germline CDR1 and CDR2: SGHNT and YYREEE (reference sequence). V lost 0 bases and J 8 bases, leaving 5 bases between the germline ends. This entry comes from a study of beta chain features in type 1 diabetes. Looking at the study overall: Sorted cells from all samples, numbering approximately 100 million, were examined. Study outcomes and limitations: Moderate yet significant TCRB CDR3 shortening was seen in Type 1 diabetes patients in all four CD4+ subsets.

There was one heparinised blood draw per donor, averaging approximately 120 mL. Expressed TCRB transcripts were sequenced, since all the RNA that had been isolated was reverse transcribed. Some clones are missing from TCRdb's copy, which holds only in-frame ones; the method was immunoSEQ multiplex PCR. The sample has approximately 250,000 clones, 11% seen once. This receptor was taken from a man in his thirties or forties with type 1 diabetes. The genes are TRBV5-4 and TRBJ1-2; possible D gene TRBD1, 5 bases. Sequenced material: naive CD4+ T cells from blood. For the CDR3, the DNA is TGTGCCAGCAGCTTGGGGGGCGGCTACACCTTC. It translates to CASSLGGGYTF.